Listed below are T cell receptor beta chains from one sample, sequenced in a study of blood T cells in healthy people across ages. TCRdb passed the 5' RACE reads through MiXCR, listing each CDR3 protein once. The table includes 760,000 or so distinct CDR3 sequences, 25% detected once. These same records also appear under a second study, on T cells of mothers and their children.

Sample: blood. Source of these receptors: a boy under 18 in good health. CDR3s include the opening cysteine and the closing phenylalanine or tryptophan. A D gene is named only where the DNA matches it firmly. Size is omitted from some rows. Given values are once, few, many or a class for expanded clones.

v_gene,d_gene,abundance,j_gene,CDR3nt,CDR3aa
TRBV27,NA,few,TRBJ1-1,TGTGCCAGCAGTCTTAAGACGGGGGGCGGGACTGAAGCTTTCTTT,CASSLKTGGGTEAFF
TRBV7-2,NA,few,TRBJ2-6,TGTGCCAGCAGCTTAAGGATTTCTGGGGCCAACGTCCTGACTTTC,CASSLRISGANVLTF
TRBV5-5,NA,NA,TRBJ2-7,TGTGCCAGCAGCTTGGGCCCCCTCGCCTACGAGCAGTACTTC,CASSLGPLAYEQYF
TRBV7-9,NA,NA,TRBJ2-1,TGTGCCAGCAGCGTAATCGGGACACCGGGGGATGAGCAGTTCTTC,CASSVIGTPGDEQFF
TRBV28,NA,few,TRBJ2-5,TGTGCCAGCAGGACAACTGGCAAAGAGACCCAGTACTTC,CASRTTGKETQYF
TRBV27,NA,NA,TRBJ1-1,TGTGCCAGCAGTTTATCGAATACGGGGAAGGGAGAAGCTTTCTTT,CASSLSNTGKGEAFF
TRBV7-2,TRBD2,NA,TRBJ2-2,TGTGCCAGCAGGGTGGCGGGAGCCACCGGGGAGCTGTTTTTT,CASRVAGATGELFF
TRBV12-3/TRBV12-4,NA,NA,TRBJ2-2,TGTGCCAGCAGTTTAGGGGCAGGGCGTGCCGGGGAGCTGTTTTTT,CASSLGAGRAGELFF
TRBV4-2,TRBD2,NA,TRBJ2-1,TGTGCCAGCAGCCAAGTTCTAGCGGGAGGTAGGGATGAGCAGTTCTTC,CASSQVLAGGRDEQFF
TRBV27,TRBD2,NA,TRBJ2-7,TGTGCCAGCAGTTTCGGGACCAGCGGGGTCGAGCAGTACTTC,CASSFGTSGVEQYF
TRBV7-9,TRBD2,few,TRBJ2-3,TGTGCCAGCAATCCCGCGGGGGAAGGTACGCAGTATTTT,CASNPAGEGTQYF